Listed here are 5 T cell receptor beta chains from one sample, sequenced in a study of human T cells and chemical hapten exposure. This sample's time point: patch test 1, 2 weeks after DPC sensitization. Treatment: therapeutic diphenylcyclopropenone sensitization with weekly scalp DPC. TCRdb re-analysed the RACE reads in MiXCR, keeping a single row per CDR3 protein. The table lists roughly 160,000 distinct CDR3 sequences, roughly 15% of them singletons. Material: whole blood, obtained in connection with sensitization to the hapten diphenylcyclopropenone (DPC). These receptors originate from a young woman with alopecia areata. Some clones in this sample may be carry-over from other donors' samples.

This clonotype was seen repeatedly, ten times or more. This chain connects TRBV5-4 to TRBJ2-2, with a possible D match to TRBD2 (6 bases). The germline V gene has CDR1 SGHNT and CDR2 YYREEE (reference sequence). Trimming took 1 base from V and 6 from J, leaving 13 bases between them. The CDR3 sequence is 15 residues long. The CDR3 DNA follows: TGTGCCAGCAGCTTGTCGGGGGTCTTAGCCGGGGAGCTGTTTTTT. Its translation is CASSLSGVLAGELFF. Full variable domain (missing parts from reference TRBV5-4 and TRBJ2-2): ETGVTQSPTHLIKTRGQQVTLRCSSQSGHNTVSWYQQALGQGPQFIFQYYREEENGRGNFPPRFSGLQFPNYSSELNVNALELDDSALYLCASSLSGVLAGELFFGEGSRLTVL.

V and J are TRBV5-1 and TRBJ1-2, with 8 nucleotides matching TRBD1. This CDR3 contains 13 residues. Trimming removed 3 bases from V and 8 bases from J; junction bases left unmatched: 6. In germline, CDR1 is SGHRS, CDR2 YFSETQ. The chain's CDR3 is CASSSGQVDGYTF. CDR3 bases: TGCGCCAGCAGCTCGGGACAGGTCGACGGCTACACCTTC.

CDR3 loop: CASSFSGELNQPQHF. The CDR3 DNA sequence: TGCGCCAGCAGCTTCTCAGGGGAGCTTAATCAGCCCCAGCATTTT. The J gene is TRBJ1-5, the V gene TRBV5-1; D is perhaps TRBD1 (6 bases). This CDR3 is 15 amino acids long. Germline CDR1 SGHRS, CDR2 YFSETQ. Between the trimmed V and J ends, which lost 2 bases and 4 bases, there was a span of 13 bases.

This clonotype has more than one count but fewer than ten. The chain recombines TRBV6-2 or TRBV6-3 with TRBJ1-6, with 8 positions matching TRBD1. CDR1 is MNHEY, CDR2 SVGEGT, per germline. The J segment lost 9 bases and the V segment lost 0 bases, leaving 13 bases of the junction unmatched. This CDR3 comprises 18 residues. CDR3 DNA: TGTGCCAGCAGTTACTCGATTGCCTACACAGGGGGTGGTTCACCCCTCCACTTT. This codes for CASSYSIAYTGGGSPLHF.

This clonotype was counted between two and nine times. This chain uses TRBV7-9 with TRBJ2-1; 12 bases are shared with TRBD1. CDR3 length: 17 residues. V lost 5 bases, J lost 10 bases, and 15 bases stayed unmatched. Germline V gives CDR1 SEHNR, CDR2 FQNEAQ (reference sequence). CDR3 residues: CASSPPTGQGASWEQFF. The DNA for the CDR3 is TGTGCCAGCAGCCCTCCCACGGGACAGGGGGCATCGTGGGAGCAGTTCTTC.